This TCR beta chain was identified in a study of CD8 T cells in Susac syndrome. Study results and limitations: The relatively small number of individuals in the TCR sequencing and HLA analysis was acknowledged by the study.

A single count supports this clonotype. Its antigen is not known. TEMRA cells were enriched by FACS, and CD4+ and CD8+ T cells were negatively isolated. Per the germline V gene, CDR1 is SGHRS and CDR2 is YFSETQ. The V gene lost 5 bases and the J gene lost 6 bases, with 15 bases spanning the gap. This CDR3 region has 13 residues. The RNA, roughly 0.45 to 1 ug, was put through reverse transcription using random hexamers. The method of amplification for TCR beta CDR3 was immunoSEQ multiplex PCR, covering 54 Vbeta and 13 Jbeta. Using its own MiXCR run on the immunoSEQ multiplex PCR reads, TCRdb lists one record per CDR3 protein. The sample records approximately 300,000 distinct CDR3 sequences, about 91% being singletons.

The TCR comes from a human donor with multiple sclerosis. This chain links TRBV5-1 with TRBJ2-7, with D possibly being TRBD1 or TRBD2 (6 bases each). The sequencing input was CD8+ T cells from PBMCs. The DNA for the CDR3 is TGCGCCAGCAGTTCACTAGGGGGGCCCGAGCAGTACTTC. It encodes CASSSLGGPEQYF.